This entry lists 19 T cell receptor beta chains sequenced from one sample in a study of T-cell memory formation after mild COVID-19. TCRdb processed the 5' RACE reads anew with MiXCR; each CDR3 protein has one entry. The sample contains approximately 300,000 distinct CDR3 sequences, roughly 19% of which appear only once. Sequenced material: PBMCs or a T cell subset sorted from them (not recorded which). These receptors came from a man aged 18-30 years who had mild COVID-19 (a few samples of this study predate the infection). Cell type and time point are not known.

In its sample, this clonotype was seen many times. The J gene is TRBJ2-2, the V gene TRBV5-1; the match to TRBD2 covers 7 bases. The CDR3 spans 13 residues. With V trimmed by 5 bases and J by 5 bases, 3 bases remained unmatched. CDR1 SGHRS and CDR2 YFSETQ come from the germline V gene. CDR3 coding DNA: TGCGCCAGCAGTCTCGGGGGGACCGGGGAGCTGTTTTTT. Its protein product is CASSLGGTGELFF.

DNA of the CDR3: TGTGCCAGCAGCCACCGGGACAGGGTATTCTCTGGGGCCAACGTCCTGACTTTC. It codes for CASSHRDRVFSGANVLTF. V and J are TRBV3-1 and TRBJ2-6; TRBD1 aligns across 9 bases. V was clipped by 3 bases and J by 0 bases; unmatched bases: 6. This CDR3 is built from 18 residues. Germline-derived CDR1 and CDR2 are LGHDT and YNNKEL (reference sequence).

The genes are TRBV7-9 and TRBJ1-2; D not certain. V was pared by 0 bases and J by 7 bases, with 6 bases between. This CDR3 region has 12 residues. Looked up from germline, CDR1 is SEHNR and CDR2 is FQNEAQ (reference sequence). CDR3 coding DNA: TGTGCCAGCAGCTTAGCAGGGTCTGGCTACACCTTC. Translating gives CASSLAGSGYTF.

The chain is built from TRBV4-1 and TRBJ1-1, with D perhaps matching TRBD1 (5 bases). Trimming took 3 bases from V and 4 from J, leaving 18 bases between them. Germline CDR1 reads MGHRA; CDR2 reads YSYEKL. The CDR3 has 16 residues. CDR3 DNA: TGCGCCAGCAGCCAGGCCGAGGGACGGGCGGCCACTGAAGCTTTCTTT. Protein product: CASSQAEGRAATEAFF.

This clonotype was seen repeatedly, ten times or more. V gene TRBV12-3 or TRBV12-4 combines with J gene TRBJ2-2; perhaps TRBD2 as D (5 bases). This CDR3 contains 14 residues. V was clipped by 6 bases and J by 6 bases, with 14 bases between them. The CDR3 coding sequence is TGTGCCAGCAGGCGTCAAGCCGGGGCCGGGGAGCTGTTTTTT. Amino acid sequence: CASRRQAGAGELFF.

The chain links TRBV4-1 to TRBJ2-5; maybe TRBD2 (5 bases). The germline V and J ends were trimmed by 1 base and 5 bases, with 11 bases remaining between them. Germline CDR1 and CDR2: MGHRA and YSYEKL. The CDR3 totals 14 residues. The chain's CDR3 is CASSQVGVKETQYF. CDR3 in DNA: TGCGCCAGCAGCCAAGTCGGGGTAAAGGAGACCCAGTACTTC.

There are a few counts of this clonotype. V usage is TRBV3-1 and J usage is TRBJ1-1; 7 bases line up with TRBD1. Per germline, CDR1 LGHDT and CDR2 YNNKEL (reference sequence). V dropped 3 bases and J dropped 1; count of bases not matched to a gene: 2. This CDR3 comprises 14 residues. CDR3 in amino acids: CASSHRQGNTEAFF. CDR3 DNA sequence: TGTGCCAGCAGCCACCGACAGGGGAACACTGAAGCTTTCTTT. Looking up the rest from reference TRBV3-1 and TRBJ1-1 gives the full variable domain: DTAVSQTPKYLVTQMGNDKSIKCEQNLGHDTMYWYKQDSKKFLKIMFSYNNKELIINETVPNRFSPKSPDKAHLNLHINSLELGDSAVYFCASSHRQGNTEAFFGQGTRLTVV.

This clonotype was picked up a small number of times. The V and J genes are TRBV7-2 and TRBJ1-2; D call uncertain. Trimming stripped 2 bases from V and 8 bases from J, with 9 bases between. The CDR3 extends over 12 amino acids. Germline V lookup: CDR1 SGHTA, CDR2 FQGNSA. Here the CDR3 reads CASSLTLGGYTF. Written as DNA, the CDR3 is TGTGCCAGCAGCTTAACCCTGGGGGGCTACACCTTC. The whole variable domain, remainder taken from reference TRBV7-2 and TRBJ1-2, is GAGVSQSPSNKVTEKGKDVELRCDPISGHTALYWYRQSLGQGLEFLIYFQGNSAPDKSGLPSDRFSAERTGGSVSTLTIQRTQQEDSAVYLCASSLTLGGYTFGSGTRLTVV.

This chain links TRBV7-8 with TRBJ2-3; 9 bases line up with TRBD1. This CDR3 contains 16 residues. Germline CDR1 and CDR2: SGHVS and FQNEAQ. V lost 5 bases to trimming and J lost 3 bases; unmatched junction nucleotides: 9. CDR3 sequence: CASSPGTGWSTDTQYF. The CDR3, as DNA: TGTGCCAGCAGCCCGGGGACAGGGTGGTCAACAGATACGCAGTATTTT.

With regard to this clonotype: This may be a read error, as it is one base from a much larger clone. The chain carries TRBV6-2 or TRBV6-3 and TRBJ2-3, with D possibly being TRBD2 (5 bases). The germline V gene encodes CDR1 MNHEY and CDR2 SVGEGT. The CDR3 length is 11 residues. The ends were cut back, 6 bases at V and 7 bases at J, with 8 bases in the middle. The CDR3 region is CASSYGNTQYF. The CDR3 DNA reads TGTGCCAGCAGCTACGGGAATACGCAGTATTTT.

The chain uses TRBV5-1 and TRBJ2-5, with unresolved D. Trimming stripped 4 bases from V and 3 bases from J, with 7 bases between. CDR3 size: 12 residues. Looked up from germline, CDR1 is SGHRS and CDR2 is YFSETQ. Here the CDR3 DNA reads TGCGCCAGCAGCACCCTTAAAGAGACCCAGTACTTC. Protein product: CASSTLKETQYF.

This clonotype was observed many times. The chain is built from TRBV7-9 and TRBJ2-5; 8 bases map to TRBD1. The germline V gene has CDR1 SEHNR and CDR2 FQNEAQ (reference sequence). The length of the CDR3 is 17 residues. The V gene end was trimmed by 1 base and the J gene end by 5 bases; junction bases not matched to a gene: 12. CDR3 amino acids: CASSLEAGGVWRETQYF. CDR3 nucleotides: TGTGCCAGCAGCTTAGAGGCAGGGGGCGTTTGGAGGGAGACCCAGTACTTC.

The chain links TRBV4-2 to TRBJ2-3; 14 bases align to TRBD2. J was trimmed by 3 bases and V by 1 base; bases with no gene match: 9. The length of the CDR3 is 19 residues. Germline V lookup: CDR1 LGHNA, CDR2 YNFKEQ. The CDR3 DNA reads as TGTGCCAGCAGCCAAGCCCTCCGACTAGCGGGGGGGGAGACAGATACGCAGTATTTT. Protein product: CASSQALRLAGGETDTQYF.

V and J are TRBV5-4 and TRBJ2-1; the D gene is possibly TRBD1 (6 bases). This CDR3 is 14 amino acids long. Germline V CDR1 and CDR2: SGHNT, YYREEE (reference sequence). V was shortened by 5 bases and J by 5 bases, with 14 bases between the two germline ends. As DNA, the CDR3 is TGTGCCAGCAGTAGATCCGGACAGAACAATGAGCAGTTCTTC. Translating gives CASSRSGQNNEQFF.

This clonotype has just a few counts. The V and J genes are TRBV7-2 and TRBJ1-6; 7 bases match TRBD1. CDR1 SGHTA and CDR2 FQGNSA come from the germline V gene. Germline trimming cut 4 bases from V and 10 bases from J; bases unmatched to any gene: 7. The CDR3 runs 14 residues. Here the CDR3 reads CASSSQGVRSPLHF. The DNA for the CDR3 is TGTGCCAGCAGCTCTCAGGGGGTTAGATCACCCCTCCACTTT. The whole variable domain, filled in from reference TRBV7-2 and TRBJ1-6, reads GAGVSQSPSNKVTEKGKDVELRCDPISGHTALYWYRQSLGQGLEFLIYFQGNSAPDKSGLPSDRFSAERTGGSVSTLTIQRTQQEDSAVYLCASSSQGVRSPLHFGNGTRLTVT.

This clonotype was recorded a few times. This rearrangement joins TRBV4-1 to TRBJ2-5, with D perhaps assigned TRBD1 or TRBD2 (5 bases each). CDR1 and CDR2 (germline): MGHRA, YSYEKL. The CDR3 has 16 residues. The V and J ends lost 0 bases and 2 bases respectively, with 13 bases between them. CDR3 amino acids: CASSQEEGTGQETQYF. CDR3 bases: TGCGCCAGCAGCCAAGAAGAAGGGACCGGGCAAGAGACCCAGTACTTC.

This clonotype was counted a few times. The chain carries TRBV6-2 or TRBV6-3 and TRBJ1-5; D is undetermined. Between the trimmed V and J ends, which lost 2 bases and 5 bases, there was a span of 7 bases. Looked up from germline, CDR1 is MNHEY and CDR2 is SVGEGT. This CDR3 contains 13 residues. CDR3 DNA sequence: TGTGCCAGCAGTTACGTGGTTTATCAGCCCCAGCATTTT. This encodes CASSYVVYQPQHF.

The CDR3 reads CASSLREETQYF. The CDR3 DNA follows: TGTGCCAGCAGTTTGCGGGAAGAGACCCAGTACTTC. This chain connects TRBV12-3 or TRBV12-4 to TRBJ2-5, with a possible D match to TRBD2 (5 bases). The V gene lost 3 bases and the J gene lost 3 bases, with 5 bases spanning the gap. There are 12 residues in the CDR3.

The rearrangement uses TRBV20-1 and TRBJ2-5, with D perhaps TRBD1 or TRBD2 (5 bases each). Germline CDR1 and CDR2: DFQATT and SNEGSKA (reference sequence). CDR3 length: 13 amino acids. V was shortened by 6 bases and J by 5 bases, with 16 bases between the two germline ends. For the CDR3, the DNA is TGCAGTGCCTCGGCCGGGGCTAGGGAGACCCAGTACTTC. Translated: CSASAGARETQYF.